The 21 T cell receptor beta chains listed next were all sequenced from one sample in a study of long-term antiretroviral therapy in people with HIV. This was the immunoSEQ v3.0 assay at survey level. Libraries were prepared by immunoSEQ multiplex PCR; TCRdb keeps only in-frame clonotypes and omits some of them. The data contain about 13,000 clones, 80% of them singletons. The source material was unsorted PBMCs, sampled 3.2 years before starting antiretroviral therapy. Receptor source: a man aged 40-55 years with HIV.

The table lists this clone with a count of one. This chain links TRBV30 with TRBJ1-6; D gene unclear. Germline CDR1 reads GTSNPN; CDR2 reads SVGIG (reference sequence). Deletions cut 3 bases from V and 7 bases from J, with 16 bases between. This CDR3 has 15 amino acids. The CDR3 DNA follows: TGTGCCTGGAGCGGTCAACAGAGGTCCAATTCACCCCTCCACTTT. Translated: CAWSGQQRSNSPLHF.

The chain has TRBV10-3 and TRBJ1-2; D gene ambiguous. Germline V gives CDR1 ENHRY, CDR2 SYGVKD. Trimming stripped 0 bases from V and 2 bases from J, with 7 bases between. CDR3 length: 14 residues. The CDR3 region has the DNA TGTGCCATCAGTGAGTCCCCGGAAAACTATGGCTACACCTTC. It codes for CAISESPENYGYTF.

This rearrangement joins TRBV5-4 to TRBJ1-4, with TRBD1 identical over 8 bases. Germline CDR1 reads SGHNT; CDR2 reads YYREEE (reference sequence). V lost 2 bases and J lost 8; bases outside the gene matches: 2. The CDR3 totals 13 residues. The CDR3 sequence is CASSFGTGEKLFF. The CDR3, as DNA: TGTGCCAGCAGCTTCGGGACAGGCGAAAAACTGTTTTTT.

This clone was picked up a small number of times. This rearrangement joins TRBV7-9 to TRBJ1-1, with TRBD1 matching over 8 bases. V lost 5 bases, J lost 1 base, and 9 bases stayed unmatched. The germline V gene has CDR1 SEHNR and CDR2 FQNEAQ (reference sequence). There are 16 residues in the CDR3. DNA for the CDR3: TGTGCCAGCAGCCTTACACAGGGGGGAACGAACACTGAAGCTTTCTTT. Amino acid sequence: CASSLTQGGTNTEAFF.

This chain links TRBV5-1 with TRBJ2-2; D may be TRBD1 or TRBD2 (5 bases each). This CDR3 is built from 15 residues. Germline CDR1 and CDR2: SGHRS and YFSETQ. Trimming left V 0 bases short and J 0 bases short, with 6 bases between. The DNA for the CDR3 is TGCGCCAGCAGCTTGGGAGGGGCGAACACCGGGGAGCTGTTTTTT. Its protein product is CASSLGGANTGELFF.

This sequence joins TRBV13 and TRBJ2-7, with D possibly being TRBD2 (7 bases). The CDR3 spans 12 residues. Germline V CDR1 and CDR2: PRHDT, FYEKMQ (reference sequence). Trimming took off 5 bases at V and 6 bases at J, with 11 bases between the two ends. CDR3 sequence: CASSPGEGEQYF. The CDR3 bases are TGTGCCAGCAGCCCAGGGGAGGGCGAGCAGTACTTC.

The rearrangement links TRBV2 to TRBJ1-5; tentatively, D is TRBD1 (6 bases). Looked up from germline, CDR1 is SNHLY and CDR2 is FYNNEI. The CDR3 sequence is 16 residues long. With 8 bases removed from V and 4 bases from J, the gap between germline ends came to 21 bases. CDR3: CASRGPEPWANQPQHF. In nucleotides, the CDR3 is TGTGCCAGCCGGGGGCCCGAACCGTGGGCAAATCAGCCCCAGCATTTT.

The chain has TRBV6-6 and TRBJ1-2; D is possibly TRBD1 (5 bases). This CDR3 is built from 14 residues. Germline CDR1 MNHNY, CDR2 SVGAGI (reference sequence). V was cut by 0 bases and J by 2 bases, with 7 bases left in between. Here the CDR3 DNA reads TGTGCCAGCAGTTACTCGGGGGGAAACTATGGCTACACCTTC. It codes for CASSYSGGNYGYTF.

The chain joins TRBV27 to TRBJ2-1; TRBD2 agrees at 14 bases. Germline assignment: CDR1 MNHEY and CDR2 SMNVEV (reference sequence). The CDR3 is made up of 15 amino acids. The ends lost 5 bases at V and 8 bases at J; junction bases unmatched: 5. CDR3 amino acids: CASSATSGGADEQFF. The CDR3 coding sequence is TGTGCCAGCAGTGCGACTAGCGGGGGGGCCGATGAGCAGTTCTTC.

This clone is large. This chain uses TRBV5-5 with TRBJ2-7; 7 nucleotides align to TRBD1. Germline CDR1 SGHKS, CDR2 YYEKEE (reference sequence). J lost 4 bases, V lost 4 bases, and 8 bases had no gene match. The CDR3 totals 14 residues. The CDR3 protein is CASSLRGTDYEQYF. The CDR3 DNA follows: TGTGCCAGCAGCCTGCGTGGGACAGATTACGAGCAGTACTTC.

V gene TRBV6-5 combines with J gene TRBJ1-6; a possible D gene is TRBD1 (5 bases). The ends were cut back, 2 bases at V and 9 bases at J, with 11 bases in the middle. The CDR3 is 14 amino acids. CDR1 and CDR2 (germline): MNHEY, SVGAGI. This CDR3 is CASSYGRVASPLHF. The CDR3 DNA reads as TGTGCCAGCAGTTACGGCAGGGTCGCTTCACCCCTCCACTTT.

The genes are TRBV10-1 and TRBJ2-3, with 12 bases that match TRBD2. With V trimmed by 9 bases and J by 5 bases, 15 bases remained unmatched. This CDR3 has 17 residues. The germline gives CDR1 WNHNN, CDR2 SYGVQD (reference sequence). CDR3 sequence reads: CARFTLGLAGRGDTQYF. The CDR3 DNA follows: TGCGCCAGGTTTACCCTCGGACTAGCGGGGCGGGGAGATACGCAGTATTTT.

The rearrangement uses TRBV9 and TRBJ2-1; D is perhaps TRBD2 (6 bases). The CDR3 loop spans 15 amino acids. Germline V lookup: CDR1 SGDLS, CDR2 YYNGEE. V lost 0 bases to trimming and J lost 3 bases, with 10 bases between them. The CDR3 region is CASSVDGGDYNEQFF. DNA of the CDR3: TGTGCCAGCAGCGTAGATGGAGGGGACTACAATGAGCAGTTCTTC.

V usage is TRBV6-1 and J usage is TRBJ1-1; 8 bases are shared with TRBD1. From germline, CDR1 is MNHNS and CDR2 SASEGT. Trimming at V came to 3 bases and at J to 7 bases, leaving 10 bases not matched to a gene. The length of the CDR3 is 15 residues. CDR3 sequence: CASSEGPGGRGEAFF. The DNA of the CDR3 is TGTGCCAGCAGTGAGGGCCCAGGGGGCCGAGGTGAAGCTTTCTTT.

The CDR3 DNA is TGTGCCAGTATGCGAGCCGACAGGGATAATTCACCCCTCCACTTT. Translated: CASMRADRDNSPLHF. The chain carries TRBV19 and TRBJ1-6; 7 nucleotides agree with TRBD1. Germline CDR1 is LNHDA and CDR2 is SQIVND (reference sequence). This CDR3 region has 15 residues. Trimming cost V 7 bases and J 5 bases; bases outside gene matches: 8.

CDR3 sequence reads: CASSLDPGQGPIRDYGYTF. For the CDR3, the DNA is TGTGCCAGCAGCTTGGATCCGGGACAGGGGCCGATTCGGGACTATGGCTACACCTTC. V gene TRBV5-8 combines with J gene TRBJ1-2; 10 bases fit TRBD1. Germline CDR1 is SGHTS and CDR2 is YDEGEE. The CDR3 totals 19 residues. Trimming cost V 0 bases and J 3 bases; bases outside gene matches: 14.

This clone was recorded only once. This chain uses TRBV11-3 with TRBJ2-7; D is uncertain. V dropped 2 bases and J dropped 2 bases, with 10 bases sitting between them. CDR1 is SGHNT and CDR2 is YENEEA in the germline V gene. The CDR3 length is 14 residues. CDR3: CASSLSRSPYEQYF. In DNA form, the CDR3 reads TGTGCCAGCAGCTTATCCAGGTCACCCTACGAGCAGTACTTC.

V and J are TRBV11-1 and TRBJ2-3; TRBD2 is a possible D gene (5 bases). This CDR3 contains 14 residues. Germline-derived CDR1 and CDR2 are SGHAT and FQDESV (reference sequence). V dropped 0 bases and J dropped 4 bases, with 8 bases sitting between them. This CDR3 is CASSLADGADTQYF. CDR3 nucleotide sequence: TGTGCCAGCAGCTTAGCCGACGGGGCAGATACGCAGTATTTT. Looking up the rest from reference TRBV11-1 and TRBJ2-3 gives the full variable domain: EAEVAQSPRYKITEKSQAVAFWCDPISGHATLYWYRQILGQGPELLVQFQDESVVDDSQLPKDRFSAERLKGVDSTLKIQPAELGDSAMYLCASSLADGADTQYFGPGTRLTVL.

V is TRBV4-1 and J is TRBJ1-2; D not certain. V shed 5 bases and J shed 0 bases, with 10 bases lying between them. Germline CDR1 is MGHRA and CDR2 is YSYEKL. The CDR3 is 14 amino acids. This CDR3 is CASSEGLPNYGYTF. Written as DNA, the CDR3 is TGCGCCAGCAGCGAAGGCTTACCTAACTATGGCTACACCTTC.

V is TRBV6-5 and J is TRBJ1-1; 8 bases fit TRBD1. The germline CDR1 and CDR2 sequences are MNHEY and SVGAGI. The CDR3 spans 14 residues. V gave up 5 bases and J gave up 1 base; unmatched junction bases: 3. The CDR3 loop is CASSRQGRNTEAFF. The CDR3 bases are TGTGCCAGCAGTCGACAGGGGAGGAACACTGAAGCTTTCTTT.

V is TRBV27 and J is TRBJ2-5, with D perhaps TRBD1 (5 bases). The J call may be incorrect, as the DNA end agrees better with TRBJ2-7. CDR1 MNHEY and CDR2 SMNVEV come from the germline V gene (reference sequence). The CDR3 contains 12 residues. CDR3 nucleotides: TGTGCCAGCAGTAAGGGGTCGTACGAGCAGTACTTC. This translates into CASSKGSYEQYF.